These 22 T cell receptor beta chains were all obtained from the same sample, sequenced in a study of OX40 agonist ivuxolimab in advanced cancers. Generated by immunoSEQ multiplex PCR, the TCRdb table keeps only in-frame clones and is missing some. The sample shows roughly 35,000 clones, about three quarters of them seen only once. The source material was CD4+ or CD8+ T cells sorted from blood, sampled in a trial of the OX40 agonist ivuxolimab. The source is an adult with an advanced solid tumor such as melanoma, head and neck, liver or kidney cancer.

The CDR3 reads CASSTGQNNSPLHF. The CDR3, as DNA: TGTGCCAGTAGTACCGGCCAGAATAATTCACCCCTCCACTTT. The rearrangement links TRBV19 to TRBJ1-6, with D uncertain. From germline, CDR1 is LNHDA and CDR2 SQIVND (reference sequence). With 4 bases removed from V and 5 bases from J, the gap between germline ends came to 9 bases. This CDR3 is 14 amino acids long.

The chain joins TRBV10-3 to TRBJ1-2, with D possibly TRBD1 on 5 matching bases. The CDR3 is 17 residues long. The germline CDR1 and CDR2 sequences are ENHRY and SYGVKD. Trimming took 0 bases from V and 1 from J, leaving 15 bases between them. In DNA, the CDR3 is TGTGCCATCAGTGAGTCAAGGTCAGGGCTTAATAACTATGGCTACACCTTC. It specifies CAISESRSGLNNYGYTF.

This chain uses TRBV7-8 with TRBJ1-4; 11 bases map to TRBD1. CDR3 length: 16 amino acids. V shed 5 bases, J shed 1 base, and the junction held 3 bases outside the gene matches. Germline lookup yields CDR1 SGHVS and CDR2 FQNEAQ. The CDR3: CASSPGQGVTNEKLFF. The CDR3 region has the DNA TGTGCCAGCAGCCCGGGACAGGGGGTAACTAATGAAAAACTGTTTTTT.

CDR3 loop: CASSDVGDLEQFF. The DNA of the CDR3 is TGTGCCAGCAGTGATGTGGGGGATCTTGAGCAGTTCTTC. The chain combines TRBV2 with TRBJ2-1; D may match TRBD1 or TRBD2 (5 bases each). V was cut by 3 bases and J by 9 bases, with 12 bases left in between. Germline V CDR1 and CDR2: SNHLY, FYNNEI. The CDR3 spans 13 residues.

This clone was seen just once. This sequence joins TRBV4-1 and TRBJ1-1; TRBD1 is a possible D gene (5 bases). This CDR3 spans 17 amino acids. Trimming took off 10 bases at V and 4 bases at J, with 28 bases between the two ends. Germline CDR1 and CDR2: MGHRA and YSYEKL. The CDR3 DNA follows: TGCGCCACCGCCATTGGGGGTGGCCGGAGACGGGGCACTGAAGCTTTCTTT. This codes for CATAIGGGRRRGTEAFF.

The DNA for the CDR3 is TGTGCCAGCAGCTTGGGGGGACTAGCGGGAGTTTTCTACTTC. Amino acids: CASSLGGLAGVFYF. The chain carries TRBV11-2 and TRBJ2-5; 14 bases are a match to TRBD2. This CDR3 is built from 14 residues. V lost 3 bases and J lost 14; bases outside the gene matches: 8. Germline lookup yields CDR1 SGHAT and CDR2 FQNNGV. Combining the CDR3 with reference TRBV11-2 and TRBJ2-5 gives the whole variable domain EAGVAQSPRYKIIEKRQSVAFWCNPISGHATLYWYQQILGQGPKLLIQFQNNGVVDDSQLPKDRFSAERLKGVDSTLKIQPAKLEDSAVYLCASSLGGLAGVFYFGPGTRLLVL.

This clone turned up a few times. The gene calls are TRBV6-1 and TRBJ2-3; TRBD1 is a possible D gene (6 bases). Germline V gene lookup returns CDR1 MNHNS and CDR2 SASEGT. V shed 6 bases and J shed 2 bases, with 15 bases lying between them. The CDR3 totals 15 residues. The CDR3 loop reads CASSGTTAFTDTQYF. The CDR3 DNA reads TGTGCCAGCAGCGGGACAACCGCTTTCACAGATACGCAGTATTTT.

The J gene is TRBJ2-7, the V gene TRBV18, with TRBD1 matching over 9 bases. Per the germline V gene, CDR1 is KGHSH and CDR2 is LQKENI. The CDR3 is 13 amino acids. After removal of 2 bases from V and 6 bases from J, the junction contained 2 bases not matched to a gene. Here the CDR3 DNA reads TGTGCCAGCTCACCAGGGACAGGGAGCGAGCAGTACTTC. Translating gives CASSPGTGSEQYF.

CDR3 protein: CASSYPGTVKGEAFF. CDR3 nucleotides: TGTGCCAGCAGCTACCCTGGGACAGTGAAAGGTGAAGCTTTCTTT. V is TRBV7-2 and J is TRBJ1-1; TRBD1 matches 7 bases. V lost 4 bases, J lost 7 bases, and 12 bases stayed unmatched. This CDR3 contains 15 residues. Germline CDR1 is SGHTA and CDR2 is FQGNSA.

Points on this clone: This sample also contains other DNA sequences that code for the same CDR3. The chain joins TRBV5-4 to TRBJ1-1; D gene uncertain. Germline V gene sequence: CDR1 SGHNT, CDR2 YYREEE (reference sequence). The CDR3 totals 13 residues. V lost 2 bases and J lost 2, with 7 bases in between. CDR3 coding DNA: TGTGCCAGCAGCTTTAGACAAAACACTGAAGCTTTCTTT. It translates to CASSFRQNTEAFF.

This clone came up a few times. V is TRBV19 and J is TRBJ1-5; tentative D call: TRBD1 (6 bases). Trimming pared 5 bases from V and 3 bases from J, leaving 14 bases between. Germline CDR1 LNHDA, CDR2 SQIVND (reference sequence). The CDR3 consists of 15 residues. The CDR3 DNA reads TGTGCCAGTAGTTTGGGACACTTGAACAATCAGCCCCAGCATTTT. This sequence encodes CASSLGHLNNQPQHF. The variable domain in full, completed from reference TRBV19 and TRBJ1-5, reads DGGITQSPKYLFRKEGQNVTLSCEQNLNHDAMYWYRQDPGQGLRLIYYSQIVNDFQKGDIAEGYSVSREKKESFPLTVTSAQKNPTAFYLCASSLGHLNNQPQHFGDGTRLSIL.

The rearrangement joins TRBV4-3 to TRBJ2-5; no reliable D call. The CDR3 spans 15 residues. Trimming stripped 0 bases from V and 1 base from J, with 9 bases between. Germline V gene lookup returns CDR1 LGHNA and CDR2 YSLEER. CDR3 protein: CASSQDVETQETQYF. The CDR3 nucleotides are TGCGCCAGCAGCCAAGATGTGGAGACCCAAGAGACCCAGTACTTC.

The DNA for the CDR3 is TGCAGCGCCCGGGGGGCCGGGGGGGTCAAGACCCAGTACTTC. It is translated as CSARGAGGVKTQYF. The J gene is TRBJ2-5, the V gene TRBV29-1; TRBD2 matches at 8 bases. The CDR3 is 14 residues long. Germline V lookup: CDR1 SQVTM, CDR2 ANQGSEA. V dropped 7 bases and J dropped 6; count of bases not matched to a gene: 13.

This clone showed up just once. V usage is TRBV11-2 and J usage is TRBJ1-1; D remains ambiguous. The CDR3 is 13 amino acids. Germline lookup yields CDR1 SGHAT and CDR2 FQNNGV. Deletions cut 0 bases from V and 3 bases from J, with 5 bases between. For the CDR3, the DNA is TGTGCCAGCAGCTTAGACAGTTACACTGAAGCTTTCTTT. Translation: CASSLDSYTEAFF.

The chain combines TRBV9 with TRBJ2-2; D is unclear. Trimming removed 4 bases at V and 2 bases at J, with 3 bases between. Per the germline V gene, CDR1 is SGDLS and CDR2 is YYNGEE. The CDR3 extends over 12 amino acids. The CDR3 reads CASSFNTGELFF. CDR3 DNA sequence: TGTGCCAGCAGCTTTAACACCGGGGAGCTGTTTTTT. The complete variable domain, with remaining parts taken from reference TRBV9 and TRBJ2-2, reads DSGVTQTPKHLITATGQRVTLRCSPRSGDLSVYWYQQSLDQGLQFLIQYYNGEERAKGNILERFSAQQFPDLHSELNLSSLELGDSALYFCASSFNTGELFFGEGSRLTVL.

The CDR3 loop reads CASRGTTSYEQYF. Here the CDR3 DNA reads TGTGCCAGCAGGGGGACTACTTCCTACGAGCAGTACTTC. The chain is built from TRBV21-1 and TRBJ2-7; the table's D call, TRBD2, has no DNA check behind it. TRBV21-1 constitutes a pseudogene. The CDR3 extends over 13 amino acids.

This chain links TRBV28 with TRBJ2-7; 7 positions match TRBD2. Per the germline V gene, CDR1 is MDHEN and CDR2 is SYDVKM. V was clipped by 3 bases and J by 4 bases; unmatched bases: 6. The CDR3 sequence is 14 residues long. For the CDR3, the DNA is TGTGCCAGCAGTTTTCCGTCAGCGGGGTACGAGCAGTACTTC. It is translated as CASSFPSAGYEQYF.

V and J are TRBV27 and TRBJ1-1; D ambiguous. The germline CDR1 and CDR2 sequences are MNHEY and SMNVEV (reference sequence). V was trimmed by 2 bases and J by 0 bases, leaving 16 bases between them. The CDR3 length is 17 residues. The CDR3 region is CASSLIPRESMNTEAFF. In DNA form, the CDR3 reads TGTGCCAGCAGTTTAATTCCCAGAGAGAGCATGAACACTGAAGCTTTCTTT.

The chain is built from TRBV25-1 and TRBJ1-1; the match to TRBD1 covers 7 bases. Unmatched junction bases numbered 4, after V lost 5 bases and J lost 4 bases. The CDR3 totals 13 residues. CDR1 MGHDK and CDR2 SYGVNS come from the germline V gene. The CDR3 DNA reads TGTGCCAGCAGTAGACAGGGTTCCACTGAAGCTTTCTTT. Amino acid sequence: CASSRQGSTEAFF. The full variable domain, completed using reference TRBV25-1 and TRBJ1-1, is EADIYQTPRYLVIGTGKKITLECSQTMGHDKMYWYQQDPGMELHLIHYSYGVNSTEKGDLSSESTVSRIRTEHFPLTLESARPSHTSQYLCASSRQGSTEAFFGQGTRLTVV.

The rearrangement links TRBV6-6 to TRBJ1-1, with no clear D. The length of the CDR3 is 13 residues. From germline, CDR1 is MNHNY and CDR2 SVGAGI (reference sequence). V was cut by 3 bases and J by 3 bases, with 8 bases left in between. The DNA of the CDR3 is TGTGCCAGCAGTTATAAGTCCGACACTGAAGCTTTCTTT. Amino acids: CASSYKSDTEAFF.

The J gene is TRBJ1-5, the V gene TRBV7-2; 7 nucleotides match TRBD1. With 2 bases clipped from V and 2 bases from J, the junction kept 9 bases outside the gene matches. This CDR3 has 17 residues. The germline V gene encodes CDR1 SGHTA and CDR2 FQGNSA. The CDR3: CASSLRPGGWRNQPQHF. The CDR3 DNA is TGTGCCAGCAGCTTACGTCCAGGGGGATGGCGCAATCAGCCCCAGCATTTT. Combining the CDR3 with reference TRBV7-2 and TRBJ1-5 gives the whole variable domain GAGVSQSPSNKVTEKGKDVELRCDPISGHTALYWYRQSLGQGLEFLIYFQGNSAPDKSGLPSDRFSAERTGGSVSTLTIQRTQQEDSAVYLCASSLRPGGWRNQPQHFGDGTRLSIL.

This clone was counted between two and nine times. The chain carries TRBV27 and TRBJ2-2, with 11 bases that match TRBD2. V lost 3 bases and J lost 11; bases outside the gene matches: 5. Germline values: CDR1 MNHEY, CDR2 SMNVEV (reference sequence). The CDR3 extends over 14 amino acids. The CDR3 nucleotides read TGTGCCAGCAGTTTGACTAGCGGGATCAACGAGCTGTTTTTT. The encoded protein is CASSLTSGINELFF.